Below, 28 T cell receptor beta chains from the same sample are listed, as sequenced in a study of graft-versus-host responses after intestinal transplantation. Sequencing used immunoSEQ multiplex PCR; TCRdb keeps in-frame clones, though not all of them. The table shows about 110,000 clones, with approximately 88% occurring only once. These receptors are not linked to any known antigen. The sequences come from unstimulated CD4+ T cells sorted from spleen or lymph node cells, collected before transplant. These TCRs come from a human donor who was the organ donor for an intestinal transplant.

The table lists this clone with a few counts. CDR3 DNA sequence: TGCGCCAGCAGCCAAGAGGGACACTCTGGAAACACCATATATTTT. It yields the protein CASSQEGHSGNTIYF. The rearrangement links TRBV4-1 to TRBJ1-3; maybe TRBD1 (6 bases). The V gene lost 0 bases and the J gene lost 0 bases, with 6 bases spanning the gap. The CDR3 has 15 amino acids. Germline loops: CDR1 MGHRA, CDR2 YSYEKL.

The V gene is TRBV6-1, the J gene TRBJ1-3; D may be TRBD1 (5 bases). Germline V lookup: CDR1 MNHNS, CDR2 SASEGT. The CDR3 covers 14 residues. Trimming took 3 bases from V and 3 from J, leaving 9 bases between them. CDR3 nucleotide sequence: TGTGCCAGCAGTGACAGGGAGGGTGGAAACACCATATATTTT. Translating it yields CASSDREGGNTIYF.

V is TRBV7-2 and J is TRBJ1-1, with 9 positions matching TRBD1. The length of the CDR3 is 17 residues. The germline V gene encodes CDR1 SGHTA and CDR2 FQGNSA. J gave up 5 bases and V 1 base, and 11 bases lay outside the gene matches. As DNA, the CDR3 is TGTGCCAGCAGCTTAGACTTCCGGGACAGGGATCGGACTGAAGCTTTCTTT. Translation: CASSLDFRDRDRTEAFF. The variable domain in full, with the rest retrieved from reference TRBV7-2 and TRBJ1-1, is GAGVSQSPSNKVTEKGKDVELRCDPISGHTALYWYRQSLGQGLEFLIYFQGNSAPDKSGLPSDRFSAERTGGSVSTLTIQRTQQEDSAVYLCASSLDFRDRDRTEAFFGQGTRLTVV.

This clone was found once. The chain recombines TRBV7-9 with TRBJ2-5; D not resolved. V shed 5 bases and J shed 1 base, with 14 bases lying between them. Looked up from germline, CDR1 is SEHNR and CDR2 is FQNEAQ (reference sequence). CDR3 size: 15 residues. The CDR3 is CASSPVETLQETQYF. The CDR3 DNA is TGTGCCAGCAGCCCCGTGGAGACACTCCAAGAGACCCAGTACTTC. The variable domain in full, completed from reference TRBV7-9 and TRBJ2-5, reads DTGVSQNPRHKITKRGQNVTFRCDPISEHNRLYWYRQTLGQGPEFLTYFQNEAQLEKSRLLSDRFSAERPKGSFSTLEIQRTEQGDSAMYLCASSPVETLQETQYFGPGTRLLVL.

The genes are TRBV10-3 and TRBJ2-5; TRBD1 aligns across 9 bases. This CDR3 comprises 15 residues. The germline CDR1 and CDR2 sequences are ENHRY and SYGVKD. With 2 bases clipped from V and 3 bases from J, the junction kept 4 bases outside the gene matches. CDR3 region: CAISERGQGKETQYF. For the CDR3, the DNA is TGTGCCATCAGTGAGCGCGGACAGGGGAAAGAGACCCAGTACTTC.

J is TRBJ1-4 and V is TRBV16, with a weak D call TRBD1 (6 bases). This CDR3 comprises 16 residues. CDR1 KGHSY and CDR2 FQNENV come from the germline V gene. With 4 bases removed from V and 3 bases from J, the gap between germline ends came to 15 bases. CDR3 residues: CASSPVGAESNEKLFF. The DNA of the CDR3 is TGTGCCAGCAGCCCGGTGGGGGCCGAGTCTAATGAAAAACTGTTTTTT. Full variable domain (rest looked up from reference TRBV16 and TRBJ1-4): GEEVAQTPKHLVRGEGQKAKLYCAPIKGHSYVFWYQQVLKNEFKFLISFQNENVFDETGMPKERFSAKCLPNSPCSLEIQATKLEDSAVYFCASSPVGAESNEKLFFGSGTQLSVL.

The chain carries TRBV19 and TRBJ1-3, with D possibly matching TRBD1 (5 bases). This CDR3 comprises 15 residues. Germline-derived CDR1 and CDR2 are LNHDA and SQIVND (reference sequence). Deletions cut 8 bases from V and 0 bases from J, with 14 bases between. This chain's CDR3 is CASRPTEGSGNTIYF. CDR3 bases: TGTGCCAGTCGACCGACAGAAGGCTCTGGAAACACCATATATTTT.

The V call is TRBV9, the J call TRBJ2-7; the D gene is possibly TRBD1 (8 bases). V dropped 4 bases and J dropped 7 bases, with 18 bases sitting between them. The CDR3 runs 14 residues. Germline V lookup: CDR1 SGDLS, CDR2 YYNGEE. DNA of the CDR3: TGTGCCAGCAGCCAAACAGGGGGGGCCACGGAGCAGTACTTC. Translated, it gives CASSQTGGATEQYF.

The genes are TRBV7-6 and TRBJ1-1, with D perhaps matching TRBD1 (5 bases). The ends were cut back, 1 base at V and 2 bases at J, with 11 bases in the middle. The germline gives CDR1 SGHVS, CDR2 FNYEAQ. This CDR3 contains 15 residues. The DNA for the CDR3 is TGTGCCAGCAGCTTAGGTTTGGGGCTAAACACTGAAGCTTTCTTT. This gives the protein CASSLGLGLNTEAFF. The full variable domain, its missing parts supplied by reference TRBV7-6 and TRBJ1-1, is GAGVSQSPRYKVTKRGQDVALRCDPISGHVSLYWYRQALGQGPEFLTYFNYEAQQDKSGLPNDRFSAERPEGSISTLTIQRTEQRDSAMYRCASSLGLGLNTEAFFGQGTRLTVV.

The chain combines TRBV30 with TRBJ1-5, with TRBD1 matching over 9 bases. The CDR3 is 15 amino acids. The V gene's germline CDR1 is GTSNPN and CDR2 SVGIG (reference sequence). Unmatched junction bases numbered 8, after V lost 2 bases and J lost 6 bases. The DNA for the CDR3 is TGTGCCTGGAGTAGGACAGGGGTACGGAGTCAGCCCCAGCATTTT. Protein: CAWSRTGVRSQPQHF.

The chain combines TRBV28 with TRBJ1-1; the D gene is possibly TRBD1 (5 bases). Germline lookup yields CDR1 MDHEN and CDR2 SYDVKM. V lost 4 bases, J lost 1 base, and 13 bases lay in between. The CDR3 runs to 15 residues. CDR3 in amino acids: CASSSPGLGNTEAFF. In DNA form, the CDR3 reads TGTGCCAGCAGTTCTCCGGGACTTGGGAACACTGAAGCTTTCTTT.

This clone was recorded once. The V gene is TRBV7-3, the J gene TRBJ2-3; 11 nucleotides align to TRBD2. The length of the CDR3 is 15 residues. Germline values: CDR1 SGHTA, CDR2 FQGTGA. Germline trimming cut 4 bases from V and 0 bases from J; bases unmatched to any gene: 0. Written as DNA, the CDR3 is TGTGCCAGCAGCTGGACTAGCGGGAGCACAGATACGCAGTATTTT. Protein product: CASSWTSGSTDTQYF.

This chain uses TRBV6-1 with TRBJ2-3; unclear D gene. The germline CDR1 and CDR2 sequences are MNHNS and SASEGT. The CDR3 is made up of 14 amino acids. V lost 3 bases, J lost 0 bases, and 7 bases lay in between. For the CDR3, the DNA is TGTGCCAGCAGTGACTCCGCTAGCACAGATACGCAGTATTTT. Amino acid sequence: CASSDSASTDTQYF.

The chain combines TRBV6-5 with TRBJ1-1, with a weak D call TRBD1 (5 bases). CDR3 length equals 14 residues. V was trimmed by 5 bases and J by 3 bases, leaving 13 bases between them. Germline CDR1 MNHEY, CDR2 SVGAGI. DNA of the CDR3: TGTGCCAGCAGTATGGAAATGGGGGACACTGAAGCTTTCTTT. This encodes CASSMEMGDTEAFF.

This chain connects TRBV10-3 to TRBJ1-1, with a weak D call TRBD1 (5 bases). V lost 6 bases and J lost 8, with 10 bases in between. Germline-derived CDR1 and CDR2 are ENHRY and SYGVKD. CDR3 length: 11 amino acids. Here the CDR3 reads CAIRDTSEAFF. The CDR3 bases are TGTGCCATCAGGGACACCTCGGAAGCTTTCTTT.

As DNA, the CDR3 is TGTGCCAGCAGCCCCTTTACAGATACGCAGTATTTT. This codes for CASSPFTDTQYF. The chain employs TRBV7-2 and TRBJ2-3; D is ambiguous. The CDR3 spans 12 residues. Trimming cost V 5 bases and J 3 bases, with 6 bases left between them. Germline CDR1 is SGHTA and CDR2 is FQGNSA.

The J gene is TRBJ2-3, the V gene TRBV27; D not certain. This CDR3 comprises 14 residues. Trimming pared 5 bases from V and 0 bases from J, leaving 9 bases between. From germline, CDR1 is MNHEY and CDR2 SMNVEV (reference sequence). The CDR3, as DNA: TGTGCCAGCAGTCCCCCAATTAGCACAGATACGCAGTATTTT. This encodes CASSPPISTDTQYF.

V usage is TRBV30 and J usage is TRBJ2-3; 10 bases line up with TRBD2. This CDR3 contains 17 residues. Germline V CDR1 and CDR2: GTSNPN, SVGIG (reference sequence). The junction had 12 bases not matched to a gene; V was cut back by 3 bases and J by 3 bases. The DNA of the CDR3 is TGTGCCTGGAGAAAAGCGGGAGGGCCAGGGGGAACAGATACGCAGTATTTT. Its translation is CAWRKAGGPGGTDTQYF.

The CDR3 sequence: CSGAGGPDEQFF. As DNA, the CDR3 is TGCAGCGGGGCGGGAGGGCCTGATGAGCAGTTCTTC. The chain links TRBV29-1 to TRBJ2-1; 9 bases align to TRBD2. The CDR3 has 12 residues. J was trimmed by 8 bases and V by 7 bases; bases with no gene match: 6. Germline CDR1 is SQVTM and CDR2 is ANQGSEA.

As concerns this clone: Germline is not matched at one junction end, which may reflect a read error. The rearrangement links TRBV19 to TRBJ1-2; no firm D call. The CDR3 loop spans 13 amino acids. CDR1 and CDR2 from the germline V gene are LNHDA and SQIVND (reference sequence). The CDR3 nucleotides read TGTGCCAGTAAAACAGAGGGTCTTTATGCCTACACCTTC. Translation gives CASKTEGLYAYTF. The full variable domain, its missing parts supplied by reference TRBV19 and TRBJ1-2, is DGGITQSPKYLFRKEGQNVTLSCEQNLNHDAMYWYRQDPGQGLRLIYYSQIVNDFQKGDIAEGYSVSREKKESFPLTVTSAQKNPTAFYLCASKTEGLYAYTFGSGTRLTVV.

This clone was seen only a few times. The V gene is TRBV10-3, the J gene TRBJ1-1, with TRBD1 matching 7 bases. CDR1 is ENHRY, CDR2 SYGVKD, per germline. The CDR3 totals 15 residues. Germline trimming cut 3 bases from V and 2 bases from J; bases unmatched to any gene: 6. Written as DNA, the CDR3 is TGTGCCATCAGTGAATCGGACAGGCAAAACACTGAAGCTTTCTTT. It codes for CAISESDRQNTEAFF.

In this sample, this clone turned up once. The chain employs TRBV5-1 and TRBJ2-5, with TRBD1 identical over 7 bases. V shed 4 bases and J 4 bases; nucleotides not matched to a gene: 4. The CDR3 covers 13 residues. Germline V lookup: CDR1 SGHRS, CDR2 YFSETQ. CDR3 amino acids: CASSRDRGETQYF. Written as DNA, the CDR3 is TGCGCCAGCAGCCGGGACAGAGGAGAGACCCAGTACTTC.

CDR3 amino acids: CASSSGRGPFGRSNQPQHF. The CDR3 DNA reads as TGTGCCAGCAGCTCCGGGCGGGGACCCTTTGGGAGGAGCAATCAGCCCCAGCATTTT. This chain links TRBV7-8 with TRBJ1-5; the D gene is possibly TRBD1 (5 bases). The V gene lost 4 bases and the J gene lost 1 base, with 23 bases spanning the gap. The CDR3 spans 19 residues. Germline loops: CDR1 SGHVS, CDR2 FQNEAQ.

This clone was seen once. V usage is TRBV10-2 and J usage is TRBJ2-7; the match to TRBD2 covers 7 bases. This CDR3 is built from 13 residues. The V gene end was trimmed by 7 bases and the J gene end by 1 base; junction bases not matched to a gene: 4. From germline, CDR1 is WSHSY and CDR2 SAAADI. CDR3 DNA: TGCGCCAGCAACCAGCGGGGTTCCTACGAGCAGTACTTC. It translates to CASNQRGSYEQYF.

The table lists this clone with a count of one. This chain links TRBV7-9 with TRBJ1-2, with D perhaps TRBD1 (5 bases). Germline V gives CDR1 SEHNR, CDR2 FQNEAQ (reference sequence). CDR3 length equals 13 residues. V was trimmed by 2 bases and J by 5 bases, leaving 9 bases between them. The CDR3 spells CASSLSGRYGYTF. CDR3 DNA: TGTGCCAGCAGCTTATCGGGGCGGTATGGCTACACCTTC.

V gene TRBV21-1 combines with J gene TRBJ2-7; the table names TRBD1, a call not compared with the DNA. TRBV21-1 is a pseudogene locus. The CDR3 is made up of 17 amino acids. CDR3 sequence reads: CASSLSKDLQPGWEQYF. As DNA, the CDR3 is TGTGCCAGCAGCCTTTCGAAGGACCTCCAGCCAGGGTGGGAGCAGTACTTC.

V and J are TRBV27 and TRBJ1-1; 7 bases match TRBD1. This CDR3 contains 16 residues. Germline CDR1 and CDR2: MNHEY and SMNVEV (reference sequence). The J segment lost 1 base and the V segment lost 1 base, leaving 6 bases of the junction unmatched. DNA for the CDR3: TGTGCCAGCAGTTTATTGGGGGACAGTCCGAACACTGAAGCTTTCTTT. Encoded protein: CASSLLGDSPNTEAFF.

This rearrangement joins TRBV6-4 to TRBJ2-5; a weak D match, TRBD2 (5 bases). Germline V lookup: CDR1 MRHNA, CDR2 SNTAGT. Trimming stripped 4 bases from V and 2 bases from J, with 17 bases between. The CDR3 covers 16 residues. The CDR3 region has the DNA TGTGCCAGCAGTGGAGAGGGTCCACGCAGACAAGAGACCCAGTACTTC. Protein: CASSGEGPRRQETQYF.